Below are 2 T cell receptor beta chains sequenced from a single sample in a study of tumor-infiltrating lymphocytes in localized non-small cell lung cancer. The protocol was immunoSEQ multiplex PCR, while the TCRdb copy is restricted to in-frame clones and leaves out a portion. The table has 16,000 or so clones, 73% seen once. The sample comprised lung tumor tissue. The receptors here all came from a human donor with non-small cell lung cancer.

The chain carries TRBV19 and TRBJ2-2; no definite D call. Trimming pared 5 bases from V and 1 base from J, leaving 8 bases between. In germline, CDR1 is LNHDA, CDR2 SQIVND (reference sequence). CDR3 length: 14 amino acids. The CDR3 spells CASSSGMNTGELFF. CDR3 nucleotide sequence: TGTGCCAGTAGTTCCGGCATGAACACCGGGGAGCTGTTTTTT.

V gene TRBV6-6 combines with J gene TRBJ2-5, with 7 bases fitting TRBD1. The J call may be mistaken, given a closer DNA end match to TRBJ2-7. CDR3 length: 15 residues. CDR1 is MNHNY and CDR2 is SVGAGI in the germline V gene (reference sequence). CDR3 in amino acids: CASSANRGGNYEQYF. Here the CDR3 DNA reads TGTGCCAGCAGCGCTAACAGGGGTGGGAACTACGAGCAGTACTTC.